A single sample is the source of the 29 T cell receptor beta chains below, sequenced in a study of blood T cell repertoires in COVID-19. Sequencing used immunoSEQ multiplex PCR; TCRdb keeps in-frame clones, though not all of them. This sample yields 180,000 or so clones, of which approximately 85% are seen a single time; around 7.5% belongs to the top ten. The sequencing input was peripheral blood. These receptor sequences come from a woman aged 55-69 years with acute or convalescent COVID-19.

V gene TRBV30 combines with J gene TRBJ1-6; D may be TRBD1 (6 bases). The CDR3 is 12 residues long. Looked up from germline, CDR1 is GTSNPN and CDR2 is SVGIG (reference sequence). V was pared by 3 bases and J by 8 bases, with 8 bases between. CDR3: CAWSHRDSPLHF. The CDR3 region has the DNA TGTGCCTGGAGCCACAGGGATTCACCCCTCCACTTT.

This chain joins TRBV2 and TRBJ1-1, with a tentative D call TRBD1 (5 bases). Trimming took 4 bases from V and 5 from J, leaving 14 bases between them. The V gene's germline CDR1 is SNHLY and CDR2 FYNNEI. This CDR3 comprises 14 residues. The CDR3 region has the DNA TGTGCCAGCAGTGCGGAAAACAGGCCAACTGAAGCTTTCTTT. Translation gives CASSAENRPTEAFF.

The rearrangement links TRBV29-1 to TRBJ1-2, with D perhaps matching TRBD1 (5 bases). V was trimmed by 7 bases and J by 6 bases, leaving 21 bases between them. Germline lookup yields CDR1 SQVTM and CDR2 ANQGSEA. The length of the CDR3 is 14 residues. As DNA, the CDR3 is TGCAGCGCTGAGCTCCCGGGACTTAGGCATGGCTACACCTTC. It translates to CSAELPGLRHGYTF.

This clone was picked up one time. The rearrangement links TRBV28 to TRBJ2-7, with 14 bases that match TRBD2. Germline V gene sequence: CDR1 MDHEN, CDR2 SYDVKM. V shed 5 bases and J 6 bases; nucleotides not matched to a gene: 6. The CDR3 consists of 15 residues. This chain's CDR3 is CASSRTSGRFREQYF. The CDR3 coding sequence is TGTGCCAGCAGTAGGACTAGCGGGAGGTTCCGCGAGCAGTACTTC. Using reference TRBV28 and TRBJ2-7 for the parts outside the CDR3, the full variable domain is DVKVTQSSRYLVKRTGEKVFLECVQDMDHENMFWYRQDPGLGLRLIYFSYDVKMKEKGDIPEGYSVSREKKERFSLILESASTNQTSMYLCASSRTSGRFREQYFGPGTRLTVT.

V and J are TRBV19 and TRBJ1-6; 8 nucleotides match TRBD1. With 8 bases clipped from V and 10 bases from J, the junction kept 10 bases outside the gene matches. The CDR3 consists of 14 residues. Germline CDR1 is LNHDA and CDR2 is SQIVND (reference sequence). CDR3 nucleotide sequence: TGTGCCAGTTGCCGACAGGGGTATGGCTCACCCCTCCACTTT. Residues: CASCRQGYGSPLHF.

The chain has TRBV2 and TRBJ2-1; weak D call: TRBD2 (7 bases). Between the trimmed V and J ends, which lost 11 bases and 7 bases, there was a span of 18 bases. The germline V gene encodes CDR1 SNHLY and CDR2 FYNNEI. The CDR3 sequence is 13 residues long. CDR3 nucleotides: TGTGCCGGGGGGGCGGGATTGCGAAATGAGCAGTTCTTC. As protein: CAGGAGLRNEQFF.

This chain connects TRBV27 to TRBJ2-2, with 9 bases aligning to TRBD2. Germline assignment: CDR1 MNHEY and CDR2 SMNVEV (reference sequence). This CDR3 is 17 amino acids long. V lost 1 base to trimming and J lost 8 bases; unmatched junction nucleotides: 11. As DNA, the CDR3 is TGTGCCAGCAGTTTATACAGACTAGCGGAGACGGGAGGGGAGCTGTTTTTT. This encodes CASSLYRLAETGGELFF.

The CDR3 loop reads CASSLRPTSGRGDTQYF. The CDR3 DNA reads TGCGCCAGCAGCTTGCGACCAACTAGCGGGAGGGGAGATACGCAGTATTTT. The chain uses TRBV5-1 and TRBJ2-3, with 13 bases identical to TRBD2. The CDR3 consists of 17 residues. Per the germline V gene, CDR1 is SGHRS and CDR2 is YFSETQ. The V segment lost 1 base and the J segment 5 bases; nucleotides outside the gene matches: 7.

This CDR3 is CASISPPGYEQFF. For the CDR3, the DNA is TGTGCCAGCATTAGCCCTCCGGGATATGAGCAGTTCTTC. This chain links TRBV28 with TRBJ2-1, with D maybe TRBD2 (5 bases). The ends were cut back, 7 bases at V and 8 bases at J, with 15 bases in the middle. CDR1 and CDR2 (germline): MDHEN, SYDVKM. The CDR3 runs to 13 residues.

CDR3 protein: CASSRQAGVGEKLFF. For the CDR3, the DNA is TGCGCCAGCAGCCGACAGGCGGGCGTGGGTGAAAAACTGTTTTTT. V and J are TRBV5-1 and TRBJ1-4; TRBD1 is a possible D gene (6 bases). The length of the CDR3 is 15 residues. The germline gives CDR1 SGHRS, CDR2 YFSETQ. With 4 bases removed from V and 7 bases from J, the gap between germline ends came to 17 bases. Full variable domain (missing parts from reference TRBV5-1 and TRBJ1-4): KAGVTQTPRYLIKTRGQQVTLSCSPISGHRSVSWYQQTPGQGLQFLFEYFSETQRNKGNFPGRFSGRQFSNSRSEMNVSTLELGDSALYLCASSRQAGVGEKLFFGSGTQLSVL.

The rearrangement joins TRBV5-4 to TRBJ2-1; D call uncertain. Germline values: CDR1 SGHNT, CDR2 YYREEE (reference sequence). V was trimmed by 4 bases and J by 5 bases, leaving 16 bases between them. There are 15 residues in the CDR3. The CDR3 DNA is TGTGCCAGCAGCGTCCACGGAAGAGGTAACAATGAGCAGTTCTTC. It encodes CASSVHGRGNNEQFF.

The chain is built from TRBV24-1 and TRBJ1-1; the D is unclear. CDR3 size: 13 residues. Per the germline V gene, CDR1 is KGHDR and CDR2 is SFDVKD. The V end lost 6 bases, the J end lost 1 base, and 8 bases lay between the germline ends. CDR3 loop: CATSIGQNTEAFF. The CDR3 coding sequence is TGTGCCACCAGTATTGGGCAGAACACTGAAGCTTTCTTT.

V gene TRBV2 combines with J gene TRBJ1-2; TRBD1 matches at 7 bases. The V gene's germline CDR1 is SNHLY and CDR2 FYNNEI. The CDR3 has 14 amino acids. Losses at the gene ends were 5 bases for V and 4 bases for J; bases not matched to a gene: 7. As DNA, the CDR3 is TGTGCCAGCAGTATACAGGGGAGAGGCTATGGCTACACCTTC. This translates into CASSIQGRGYGYTF.

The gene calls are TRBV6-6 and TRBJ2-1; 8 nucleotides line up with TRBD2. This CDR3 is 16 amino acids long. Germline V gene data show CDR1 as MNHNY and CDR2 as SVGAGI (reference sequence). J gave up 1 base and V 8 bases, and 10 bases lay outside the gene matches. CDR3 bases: TGTGCCAGCGGGGAGCAAGCGGGAGTGTCCTACAATGAGCAGTTCTTC. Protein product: CASGEQAGVSYNEQFF.

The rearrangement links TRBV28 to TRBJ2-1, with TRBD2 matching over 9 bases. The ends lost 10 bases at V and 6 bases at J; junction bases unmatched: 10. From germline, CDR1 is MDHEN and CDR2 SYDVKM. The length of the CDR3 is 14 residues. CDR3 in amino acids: CATETSGKLNEQFF. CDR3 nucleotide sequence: TGTGCCACGGAGACTAGCGGCAAACTCAATGAGCAGTTCTTC.

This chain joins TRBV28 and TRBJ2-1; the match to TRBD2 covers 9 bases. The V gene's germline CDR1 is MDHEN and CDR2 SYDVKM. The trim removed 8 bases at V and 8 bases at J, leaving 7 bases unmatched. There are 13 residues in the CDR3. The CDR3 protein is CASRAGGGYEQFF. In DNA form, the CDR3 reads TGTGCCAGCCGTGCGGGAGGGGGTTATGAGCAGTTCTTC.

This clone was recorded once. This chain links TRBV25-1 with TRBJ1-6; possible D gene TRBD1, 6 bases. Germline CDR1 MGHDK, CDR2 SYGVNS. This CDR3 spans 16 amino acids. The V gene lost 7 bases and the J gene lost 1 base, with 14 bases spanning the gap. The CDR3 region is CASTQGRESYNSPLHF. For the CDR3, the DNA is TGTGCCAGCACCCAGGGGAGAGAATCCTATAATTCACCCCTCCACTTT.

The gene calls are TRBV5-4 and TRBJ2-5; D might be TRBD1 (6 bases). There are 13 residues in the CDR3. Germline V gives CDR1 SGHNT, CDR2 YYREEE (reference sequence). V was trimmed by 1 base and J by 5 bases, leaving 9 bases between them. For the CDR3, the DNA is TGTGCCAGCAGCTTGACAGGGCTGGAGACCCAGTACTTC. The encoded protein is CASSLTGLETQYF.

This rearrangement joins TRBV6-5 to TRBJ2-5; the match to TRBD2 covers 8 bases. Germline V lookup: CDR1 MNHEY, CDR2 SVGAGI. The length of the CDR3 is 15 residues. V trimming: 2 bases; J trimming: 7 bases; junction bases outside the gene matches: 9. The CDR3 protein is CASSYPQAGVGTQYF. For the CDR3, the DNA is TGTGCCAGCAGTTACCCCCAAGCGGGAGTGGGGACCCAGTACTTC.

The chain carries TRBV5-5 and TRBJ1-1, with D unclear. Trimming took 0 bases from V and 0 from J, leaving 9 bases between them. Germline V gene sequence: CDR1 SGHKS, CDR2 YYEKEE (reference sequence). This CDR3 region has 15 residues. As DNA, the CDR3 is TGTGCCAGCAGCTTGGGGCAGACAATGAACACTGAAGCTTTCTTT. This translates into CASSLGQTMNTEAFF.

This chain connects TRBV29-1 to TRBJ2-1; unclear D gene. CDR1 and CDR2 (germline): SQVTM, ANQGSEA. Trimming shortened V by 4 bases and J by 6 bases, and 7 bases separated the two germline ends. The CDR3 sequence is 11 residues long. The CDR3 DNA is TGCAGCGTTGGGCCAGGCAATGAGCAGTTCTTC. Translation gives CSVGPGNEQFF.

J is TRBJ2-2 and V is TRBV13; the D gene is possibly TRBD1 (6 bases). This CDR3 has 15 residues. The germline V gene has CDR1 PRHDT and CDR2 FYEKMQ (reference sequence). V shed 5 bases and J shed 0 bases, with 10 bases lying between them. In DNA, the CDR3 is TGTGCCAGCAGCCTCAGGGGCGCGAACACCGGGGAGCTGTTTTTT. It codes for CASSLRGANTGELFF.

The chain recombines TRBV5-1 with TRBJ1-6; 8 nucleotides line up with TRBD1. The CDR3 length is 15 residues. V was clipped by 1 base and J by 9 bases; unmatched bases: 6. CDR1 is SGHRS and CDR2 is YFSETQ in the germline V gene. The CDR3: CASSLSQGAVSPLHF. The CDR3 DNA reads TGCGCCAGCAGCTTGTCCCAGGGGGCGGTTTCACCCCTCCACTTT.

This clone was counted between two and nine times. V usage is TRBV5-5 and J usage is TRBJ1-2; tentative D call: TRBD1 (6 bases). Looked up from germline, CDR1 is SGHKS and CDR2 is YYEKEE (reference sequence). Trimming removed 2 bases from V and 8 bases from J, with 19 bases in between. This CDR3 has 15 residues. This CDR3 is CASSFEGDAFGGYTF. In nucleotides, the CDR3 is TGTGCCAGCAGCTTTGAGGGGGATGCCTTTGGAGGCTACACCTTC.

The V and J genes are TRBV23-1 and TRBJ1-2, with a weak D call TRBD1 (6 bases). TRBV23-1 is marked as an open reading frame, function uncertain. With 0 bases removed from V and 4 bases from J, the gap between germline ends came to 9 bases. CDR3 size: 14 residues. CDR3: CASSQSAGAYGYTF. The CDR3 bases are TGCGCCAGCAGTCAATCGGCAGGGGCCTATGGCTACACCTTC.

CDR3 sequence (DNA): TGTGCCAGCTCACCAGGGACACTAGGCACAGATACGCAGTATTTT. This codes for CASSPGTLGTDTQYF. This chain connects TRBV18 to TRBJ2-3, with D possibly being TRBD1 (6 bases). The CDR3 runs to 15 residues. V lost 2 bases, J lost 1 base, and 10 bases lay in between. In germline, CDR1 is KGHSH, CDR2 LQKENI.

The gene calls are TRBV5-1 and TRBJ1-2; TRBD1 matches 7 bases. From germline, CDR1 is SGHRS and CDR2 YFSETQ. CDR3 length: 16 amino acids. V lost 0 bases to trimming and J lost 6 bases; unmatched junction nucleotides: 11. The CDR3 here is CASSLAPDRVGDGYTF. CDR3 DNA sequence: TGCGCCAGCAGCTTGGCTCCAGACAGGGTAGGAGATGGCTACACCTTC.

Here the CDR3 reads CASSPGQSNTEAFF. Written as DNA, the CDR3 is TGTGCCAGCAGCCCGGGACAGTCGAACACTGAAGCTTTCTTT. V gene TRBV7-9 combines with J gene TRBJ1-1; TRBD1 agrees at 7 bases. CDR1 and CDR2 (germline): SEHNR, FQNEAQ (reference sequence). With V trimmed by 5 bases and J by 1 base, 4 bases remained unmatched. This CDR3 has 14 residues.

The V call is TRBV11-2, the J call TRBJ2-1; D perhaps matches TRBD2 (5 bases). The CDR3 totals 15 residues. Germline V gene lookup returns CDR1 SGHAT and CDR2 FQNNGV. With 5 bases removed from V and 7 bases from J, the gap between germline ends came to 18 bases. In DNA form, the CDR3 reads TGTGCCAGCAGCCAAGGGCCGGGGTCGGGGAATGAGCAGTTCTTC. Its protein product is CASSQGPGSGNEQFF.